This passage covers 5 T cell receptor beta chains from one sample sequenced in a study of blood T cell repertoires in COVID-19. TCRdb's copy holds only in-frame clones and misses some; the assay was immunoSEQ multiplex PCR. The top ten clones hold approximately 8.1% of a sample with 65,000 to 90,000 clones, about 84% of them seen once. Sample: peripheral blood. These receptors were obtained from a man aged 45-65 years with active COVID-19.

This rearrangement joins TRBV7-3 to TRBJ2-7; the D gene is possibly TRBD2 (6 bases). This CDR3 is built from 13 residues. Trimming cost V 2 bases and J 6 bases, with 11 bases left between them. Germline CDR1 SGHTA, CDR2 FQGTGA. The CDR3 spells CASSLGFGGEQYF. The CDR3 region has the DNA TGTGCCAGCAGCTTAGGTTTCGGGGGCGAGCAGTACTTC. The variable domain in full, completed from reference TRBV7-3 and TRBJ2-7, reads GAGVSQTPSNKVTEKGKYVELRCDPISGHTALYWYRQSLGQGPEFLIYFQGTGAADDSGLPNDRFFAVRPEGSVSTLKIQRTERGDSAVYLCASSLGFGGEQYFGPGTRLTVT.

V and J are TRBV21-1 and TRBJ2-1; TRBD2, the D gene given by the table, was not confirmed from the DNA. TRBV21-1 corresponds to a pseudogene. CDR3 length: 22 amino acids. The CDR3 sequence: CASSNSSGLTSVIPTYENEQFF. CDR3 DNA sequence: TGTGCCAGCAGCAATTCCTCAGGATTGACTAGCGTAATCCCAACCTACGAGAATGAGCAGTTCTTC.

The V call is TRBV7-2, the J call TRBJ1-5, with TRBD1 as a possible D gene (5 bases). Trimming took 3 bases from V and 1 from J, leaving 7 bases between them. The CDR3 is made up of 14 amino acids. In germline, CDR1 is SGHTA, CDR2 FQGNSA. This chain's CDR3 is CASSFAGSNQPQHF. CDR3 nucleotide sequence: TGTGCCAGCAGCTTTGCAGGGAGCAATCAGCCCCAGCATTTT.

The CDR3 DNA reads as TGTGCCAGCTCACCACCGATAGGAGGGAACACTGAAGCTTTCTTT. Translated, it gives CASSPPIGGNTEAFF. This rearrangement joins TRBV18 to TRBJ1-1, with D unclear. V was shortened by 0 bases and J by 1 base, with 9 bases between the two germline ends. The CDR3 consists of 15 residues. In germline, CDR1 is KGHSH, CDR2 LQKENI.

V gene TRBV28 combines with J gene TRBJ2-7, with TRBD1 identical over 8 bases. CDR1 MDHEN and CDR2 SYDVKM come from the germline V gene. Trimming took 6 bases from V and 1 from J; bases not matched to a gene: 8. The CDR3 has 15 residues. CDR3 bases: TGTGCCAGCAGCGTTGGGACAGGAGATTCCTACGAGCAGTACTTC. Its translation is CASSVGTGDSYEQYF.